This T cell receptor beta chain is drawn from a study of PD-1 blockade in mismatch repair-deficient tumors. Study information: Enrolled about 2013-2017, patients had progressing, pretreated mismatch repair-deficient cancers of over nine types. Overall study findings and caveats: Tumor-resident clones, often undetectable pretreatment in blood, expanded then contracted after pembrolizumab.

Measured with immunoSEQ multiplex PCR; TCRdb has only the in-frame clones, and not every one. This table has 17,000 or so clones, over 75% appearing once. V dropped 2 bases and J dropped 4 bases, with 6 bases sitting between them. This CDR3 region has 13 residues. From germline, CDR1 is SGHRS and CDR2 YFSETQ. A remark on this clone: Its matching antigen is unknown.

Every patient had mismatch repair deficiency by PCR or immunohistochemistry. TCRs were sequenced from three patients responding to pembrolizumab. The J gene is TRBJ2-2, the V gene TRBV5-1; D is uncertain. The starting material was PBMCs, obtained less than 25 weeks after starting pembrolizumab. The sequence derives from an adult with mismatch repair-deficient cancer. CDR3 sequence (DNA): TGCGCCAGCAGCTTCTACGGCACCGGGGAGCTGTTTTTT. Translation gives CASSFYGTGELFF.